Shown below are 6 T cell receptor beta chains from a single sample sequenced in a study of cytomegalovirus exposure and HLA in healthy donors. Only in-frame clones appear in the TCRdb table, and some are missing; sequencing was by immunoSEQ multiplex PCR. The sample records a few hundred thousand clones, about nine tenths being singletons. Material for sequencing was PBMCs. The receptors derive from a woman under 30 in good health and CMV-seronegative.

This chain uses TRBV7-9 with TRBJ2-7; TRBD1 matches 8 bases. Germline V gives CDR1 SEHNR, CDR2 FQNEAQ (reference sequence). The trim removed 5 bases at V and 3 bases at J, leaving 9 bases unmatched. The CDR3 totals 15 residues. The CDR3 is CASSTDRDSLYEQYF. CDR3 bases: TGTGCCAGCAGCACGGACAGGGACTCTCTCTACGAGCAGTACTTC.

This clone was recorded a few times. This chain joins TRBV6-1 and TRBJ2-2; TRBD1 might be the D (5 bases). Germline CDR1 and CDR2: MNHNS and SASEGT. Between the trimmed V and J ends, which lost 8 bases and 4 bases, there was a span of 17 bases. The CDR3 contains 15 residues. The CDR3 reads CASRKTELATGELFF. The CDR3 nucleotides are TGTGCCAGCCGAAAGACAGAATTGGCCACCGGGGAGCTGTTTTTT.

The chain combines TRBV7-2 with TRBJ2-1; the match to TRBD2 covers 12 bases. J gave up 7 bases and V 5 bases, and 6 bases lay outside the gene matches. The germline V gene encodes CDR1 SGHTA and CDR2 FQGNSA. The CDR3 has 15 residues. The CDR3 bases are TGTGCCAGCAGCCTGCTAGCGGGAGGGCCGAATGAGCAGTTCTTC. Translated: CASSLLAGGPNEQFF.

This chain joins TRBV7-2 and TRBJ2-7, with D tentatively TRBD1 (6 bases). Germline lookup yields CDR1 SGHTA and CDR2 FQGNSA. The CDR3 covers 12 residues. The ends were cut back, 5 bases at V and 6 bases at J, with 11 bases in the middle. CDR3 nucleotide sequence: TGTGCCAGCAGCCCACAGGGTGCCGAGCAGTACTTC. Its translation is CASSPQGAEQYF. The full variable domain, with the rest looked up from reference TRBV7-2 and TRBJ2-7, is GAGVSQSPSNKVTEKGKDVELRCDPISGHTALYWYRQSLGQGLEFLIYFQGNSAPDKSGLPSDRFSAERTGGSVSTLTIQRTQQEDSAVYLCASSPQGAEQYFGPGTRLTVT.

V is TRBV7-8 and J is TRBJ1-1; TRBD1 agrees at 7 bases. The CDR3 runs to 16 residues. Unmatched junction bases numbered 9, after V lost 5 bases and J lost 0 bases. Germline CDR1 and CDR2: SGHVS and FQNEAQ. CDR3 residues: CASSHPGTEMNTEAFF. CDR3 sequence (DNA): TGTGCCAGCAGCCACCCAGGGACAGAAATGAACACTGAAGCTTTCTTT. The full variable domain, rest sourced from reference TRBV7-8 and TRBJ1-1, is GAGVSQSPRYKVAKRGQDVALRCDPISGHVSLFWYQQALGQGPEFLTYFQNEAQLDKSGLPSDRFFAERPEGSVSTLKIQRTQQEDSAVYLCASSHPGTEMNTEAFFGQGTRLTVV.

The chain carries TRBV7-9 and TRBJ2-7, with TRBD2 as a possible D gene (6 bases). V dropped 4 bases and J dropped 3 bases, with 13 bases sitting between them. Germline V gives CDR1 SEHNR, CDR2 FQNEAQ (reference sequence). The length of the CDR3 is 14 residues. The CDR3 reads CASSSSQEGYEQYF. CDR3 sequence (DNA): TGTGCCAGCAGCTCCTCCCAGGAGGGCTACGAGCAGTACTTC.